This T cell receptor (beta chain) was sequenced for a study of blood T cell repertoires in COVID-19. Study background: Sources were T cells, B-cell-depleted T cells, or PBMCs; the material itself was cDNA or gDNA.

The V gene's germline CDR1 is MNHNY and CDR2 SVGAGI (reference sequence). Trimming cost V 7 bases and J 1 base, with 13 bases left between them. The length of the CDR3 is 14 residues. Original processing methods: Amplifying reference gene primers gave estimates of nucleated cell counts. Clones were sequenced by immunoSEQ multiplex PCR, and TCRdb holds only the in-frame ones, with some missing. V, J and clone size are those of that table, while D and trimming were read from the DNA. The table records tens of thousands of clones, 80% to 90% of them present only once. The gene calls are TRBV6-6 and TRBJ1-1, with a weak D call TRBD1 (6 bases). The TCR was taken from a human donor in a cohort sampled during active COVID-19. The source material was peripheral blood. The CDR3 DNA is TGTGCCAGCACCAAGGACAGAGCGAACACTGAAGCTTTCTTT. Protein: CASTKDRANTEAFF.